This T cell receptor (beta chain) was captured in a study of T cells in localized non-small cell lung cancer. As to this clone: Its antigen remains unknown.

Only in-frame clones appear in the TCRdb table, and some are missing; sequencing was by immunoSEQ multiplex PCR. The table has about 72,000 clones, roughly four fifths seen once; the top ten hold approximately 15%. Overall study results and limits: Highest T cell clonality was seen in uninvolved adjacent lung, surpassing that measured in tumor. The study linked higher blood T cell density to longer overall survival. The study detected a median around 50 of the top 100 tumor clones in adjacent lung. Heterogeneity is still possible, as just one tumor region was sequenced.

This receptor was identified in a female donor of 60 years or more with stage I lung adenocarcinoma. The source was peripheral blood, collected before any cancer treatment.

The CDR3 loop is CATSGRGDSPLHF. The DNA of the CDR3 is TGTGCCACCAGCGGACGGGGGGATTCACCCCTCCACTTT. The chain employs TRBV15 and TRBJ1-6, with D tentatively TRBD1 (5 bases). Germline V gene data show CDR1 as LNHNV and CDR2 as YYDKDF (reference sequence). This CDR3 has 13 amino acids. V was shortened by 5 bases and J by 8 bases, with 10 bases between the two germline ends.